The T cell receptor (beta chain) under discussion was sequenced for a study of cytomegalovirus exposure and HLA in healthy donors. Points from the study as a whole: One later analysis, an examination of the roughly 130 validation repertoires, found that first-cohort TCR clusters tended to co-occur in them.

This CDR3 spans 16 amino acids. V lost 1 base, J lost 1 base, and 4 bases stayed unmatched. The germline V gene encodes CDR1 MGHDK and CDR2 SYGVNS. The table came from immunoSEQ multiplex PCR; TCRdb's copy has only in-frame clones and leaves some out. This table has some 140,000 clones, 80% to 90% appearing once. With regard to this clone: Its antigen is undetermined.

This clonotype originated in a man younger than 35 in good health and CMV-seronegative. The V and J genes are TRBV25-1 and TRBJ2-1, with TRBD2 matching over 7 bases. Sequencing was done on a sample of PBMCs. The CDR3 loop is CASSESGGGSYNEQFF. In DNA form, the CDR3 reads TGTGCCAGCAGTGAATCGGGCGGGGGTTCCTACAATGAGCAGTTCTTC.